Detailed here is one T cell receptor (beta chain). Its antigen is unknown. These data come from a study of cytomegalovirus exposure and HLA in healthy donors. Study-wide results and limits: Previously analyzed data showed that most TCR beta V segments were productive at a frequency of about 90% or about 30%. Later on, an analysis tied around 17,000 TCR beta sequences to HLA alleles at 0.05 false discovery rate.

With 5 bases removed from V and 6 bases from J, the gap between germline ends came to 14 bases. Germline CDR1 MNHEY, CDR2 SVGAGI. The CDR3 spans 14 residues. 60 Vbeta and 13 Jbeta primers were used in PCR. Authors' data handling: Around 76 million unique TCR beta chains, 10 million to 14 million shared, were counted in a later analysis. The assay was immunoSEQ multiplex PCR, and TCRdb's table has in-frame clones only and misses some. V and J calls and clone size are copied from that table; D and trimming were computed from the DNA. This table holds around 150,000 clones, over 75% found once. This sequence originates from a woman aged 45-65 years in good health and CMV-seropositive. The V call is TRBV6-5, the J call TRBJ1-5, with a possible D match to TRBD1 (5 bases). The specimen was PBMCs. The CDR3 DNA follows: TGTGCCAGCAGTAACGGGGGGACGGGTCAGCCCCAGCATTTT. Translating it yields CASSNGGTGQPQHF.